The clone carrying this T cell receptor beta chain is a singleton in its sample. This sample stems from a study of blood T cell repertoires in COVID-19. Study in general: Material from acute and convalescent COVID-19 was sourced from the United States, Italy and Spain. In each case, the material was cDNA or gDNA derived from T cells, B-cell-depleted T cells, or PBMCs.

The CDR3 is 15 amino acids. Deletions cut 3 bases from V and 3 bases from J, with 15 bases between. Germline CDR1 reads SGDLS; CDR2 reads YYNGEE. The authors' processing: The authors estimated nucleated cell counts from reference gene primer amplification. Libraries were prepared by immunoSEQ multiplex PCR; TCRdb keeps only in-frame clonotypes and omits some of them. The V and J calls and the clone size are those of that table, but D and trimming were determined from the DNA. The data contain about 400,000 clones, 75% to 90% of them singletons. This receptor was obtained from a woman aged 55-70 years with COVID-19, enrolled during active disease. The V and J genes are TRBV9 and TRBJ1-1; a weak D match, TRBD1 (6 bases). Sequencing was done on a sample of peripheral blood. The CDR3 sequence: CASSAEGTTDTEAFF. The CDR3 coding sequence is TGTGCCAGCAGCGCAGAGGGGACAACAGACACTGAAGCTTTCTTT.